This record covers a single T cell receptor (beta chain). Antigen unknown. These data originate in a study of T cell repertoires and leukemia-associated antigens. The study's findings and limits: Whether expanded clones are antigen-specific and functional remains untested. No significant group difference appeared in Vbeta, Jbeta or VDJ counts.

Trimming removed 4 bases at V and 6 bases at J, with 13 bases between. Per germline, CDR1 WSHSY and CDR2 SAAADI. CDR3 length: 14 amino acids. Each CDR3 protein is one row after TCRdb ran MiXCR on the 5' RACE reads. Among roughly 10,000 distinct CDR3 sequences, roughly 40% were seen once, and the ten largest hold around 58%. The chain has TRBV10-2 and TRBJ1-5, with a tentative D call TRBD1 (6 bases). The clonotype originates from a female donor in good health. The sample consisted of CD3+ T cells sorted from blood and cultured. CDR3 protein: CASSVGGIGQPQHF. The CDR3 DNA reads as TGCGCCAGCAGTGTAGGGGGAATCGGTCAGCCCCAGCATTTT.